This T cell receptor (beta chain) is from a study of beta chain features in type 1 diabetes (dated by TCRdb to 2016 to 2019). A note on the overall study: Mean age, gender distribution, total cell number and subset yield were not different between patients and healthy donors. In the study, recently diagnosed type 1 diabetes patients and matched healthy donors were compared on the TCRB repertoires of their sorted circulating CD4+ T cell subsets. A total of 90 million to 130 million sorted cells were examined across all samples, and a strong correlation was observed between cell number per subset and RNA yield. Whereas all 30 or so donors provided naive and central memory subsets, regulatory and stem cell-like memory subsets were isolated from just 8 patients and roughly 8 healthy donors.

A single peripheral blood draw of around 0.11 L on average was collected from each donor into heparinised tubes. Using a panel that included CD45RO, CCR7, CD25, CD127, CD95 and CD27, naive, central memory, regulatory and stem cell-like memory CD4+ T cells were sorted on a BD FACSAria II. Every sorted population had a purity above 95%. Right away, PBMCs were isolated by Lymphoprep density gradient centrifugation and were stained directly, with no culture step. So that batch effects would be minimized, each experiment stained and sorted samples in pairs, pairing one healthy donor with one patient. The table lists this clone with a few counts. It lacks a known antigen. Base-call qualities are not available, and no considerably larger clone is one nucleotide away. The full study reports these points: Naive, central memory and regulatory TCRB repertoires appeared more similar among patients than among healthy donors. A moderate but significant shortening of TCRB CDR3 length was observed in type 1 diabetes patients in all four CD4+ subsets. HLA sub-analyses involved small numbers of individuals, so any influence of HLA type on TCRB rearrangement remained unresolved. Because cDNA rather than genomic DNA was sequenced, highly expressing activated cells could have been over-represented, although no difference in activation and CD3 levels was found between groups. PCR may preferentially amplify shorter templates, but because patient and control samples were amplified and corrected together, any resulting skew would affect both groups equally. Fewer insertions and more nucleotide deletions at VDJ recombination sites were observed in patients with type 1 diabetes, implying thymic rearrangement abnormalities.

The CDR3 sequence holds 14 residues, the cysteine and phenylalanine included. Only the CDR3 DNA stays, 42 bases, in frame from base 1. V and J are trimmed by 3 bases and 3 bases, and the gene matches miss 4 bases of the junction. Via the germline V gene, CDR1 is SGDLS and CDR2 YYNGEE. The entire amount of isolated RNA was reverse transcribed using the High Capacity cDNA Reverse Transcription Kit, so the sequenced TCRB transcripts were expressed ones. Deep immunoSEQ sequencing was applied to naive, central memory and regulatory T cell samples, giving an average of approximately 4 million total reads per sample. After sorted cells were lysed in RLT buffer, RNA was extracted with DNase-treated RNeasy Micro or Mini kits, with the choice depending on cell number. Each cell subset was processed separately to prevent cross-contamination, with patient and healthy donor samples processed together. TCRB sequences were amplified from cDNA with the immunoSEQ multiplex PCR, producing 87-bp fragments spanning the CDR3 region. Amplicons were sequenced on the Illumina HiSeq platform. The study's processing was this. PCR bias was computationally corrected using synthetic template baselines, reads within Hamming distance 2 were collapsed, and singletons that could not be merged were discarded. Reads were aligned to IMGT to assign V, D and J genes, CDR3 length, and insertions or deletions at six rearrangement sites. Within each subset, clonotype counts were normalized to sorted cell number, after which true diversity and Gini coefficients were computed with the tcR R package. The overlap coefficient, calculated on TCRB nucleotide sequences, was used to quantify repertoire sharing. This immuneACCESS table, as held by TCRdb, lists in-frame sequences with V and J called but not all clones. Of the missing ones, under half trace to an unresolved V gene in checked studies; the others have no known cause. The V and J calls and the clone size are those of that table, but D and trimming were determined from the DNA. In all, the sample holds roughly 170,000 clones, and about an eighth of those were seen once. In total, the top ten clones hold roughly 0.6% of the sample.

Sequencing used central memory CD4+ T cells from blood. This TCR came from a woman under 30 in good health. The chain is encoded by TRBV9 joined to TRBJ2-7; 9 bases in the junction line up with TRBD1. The bases read TGTGCCAGCAGCGGGATGGACAGGGGCTACGAGCAGTACTTC. Translated, it reads CASSGMDRGYEQYF.